The clone carrying this T cell receptor beta chain was found a few times. The source of the sample is a study of immune evolution from preneoplasia to lung adenocarcinoma. TCRdb's table, derived via immunoSEQ multiplex PCR, lists solely in-frame clones and lacks some. This table holds over 4,500 clones, just over 75% found once. In germline, CDR1 is SGHTA, CDR2 FQGNSA. The CDR3 extends over 13 amino acids. The V end was cut by 5 bases, the J end by 1 base, with 8 bases between. Sequencing used FFPE minimally invasive lung adenocarcinoma tissue. This clonotype was obtained from a person aged 60 to 80 with lung adenocarcinoma. The chain uses TRBV7-2 and TRBJ1-1; D gene uncertain. The CDR3 DNA reads as TGTGCCAGCAGCCCCTATAGGAACACTGAAGCTTTCTTT. Its translation: CASSPYRNTEAFF.